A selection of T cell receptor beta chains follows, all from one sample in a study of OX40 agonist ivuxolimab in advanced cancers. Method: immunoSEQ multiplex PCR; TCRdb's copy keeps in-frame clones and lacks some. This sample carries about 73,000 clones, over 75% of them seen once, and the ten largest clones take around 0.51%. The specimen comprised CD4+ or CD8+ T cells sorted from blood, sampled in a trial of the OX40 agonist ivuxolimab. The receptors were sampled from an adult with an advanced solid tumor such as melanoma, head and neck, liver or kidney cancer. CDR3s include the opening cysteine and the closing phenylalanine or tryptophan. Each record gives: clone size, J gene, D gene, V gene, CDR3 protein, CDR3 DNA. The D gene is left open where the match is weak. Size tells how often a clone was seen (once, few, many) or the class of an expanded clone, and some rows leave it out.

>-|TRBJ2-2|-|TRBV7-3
CASRGNTGELFF
TGTGCCAGCAGGGGGAACACCGGGGAGCTGTTTTTT
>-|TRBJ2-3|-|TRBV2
CASSERGLPPGTDTQYF
TGTGCCAGCAGTGAAAGGGGCCTCCCCCCCGGGACAGATACGCAGTATTTT
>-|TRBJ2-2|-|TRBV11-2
CASSSGGRTGELFF
TGTGCCAGCAGCTCAGGTGGTCGGACCGGGGAGCTGTTTTTT
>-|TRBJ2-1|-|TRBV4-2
CASSPSLASYNEQFF
TGTGCCAGCAGCCCATCACTAGCTTCCTACAATGAGCAGTTCTTC
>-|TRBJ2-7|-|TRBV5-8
CASSPSLSREQYF
TGTGCCAGCAGCCCATCATTAAGTCGGGAGCAGTACTTC
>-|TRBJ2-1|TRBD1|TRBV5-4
CASSLRQGAYNEQFF
TGTGCCAGCAGCCTACGACAGGGTGCCTACAATGAGCAGTTCTTC
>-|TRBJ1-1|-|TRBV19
CASSIDTDTEAFF
TGTGCCAGTAGTATTGACACCGACACTGAAGCTTTCTTT
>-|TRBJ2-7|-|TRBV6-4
CASSEQGGSYEQYF
TGTGCCAGCAGTGAGCAGGGGGGCTCCTACGAGCAGTACTTC
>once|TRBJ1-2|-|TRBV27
CASSRSGGARNYGYTF
TGTGCCAGCAGTCGAAGCGGGGGGGCCCGAAACTATGGCTACACCTTC
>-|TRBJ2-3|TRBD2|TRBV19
CASSIQELAGVPDTQYF
TGTGCCAGTAGTATACAGGAACTAGCGGGAGTTCCAGATACGCAGTATTTT
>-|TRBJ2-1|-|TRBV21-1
CASPFTGASGSSYNEQFF
TGTGCCAGCCCTTTTACTGGGGCTAGCGGGAGTTCCTACAATGAGCAGTTCTTC
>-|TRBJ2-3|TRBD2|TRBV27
CASKMGLAGWLDTQYF
TGTGCCAGCAAGATGGGACTAGCGGGTTGGTTAGATACGCAGTATTTT
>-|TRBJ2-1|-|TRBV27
CASSYRAWDEQFF
TGTGCCAGCAGTTACAGGGCATGGGATGAGCAGTTCTTC
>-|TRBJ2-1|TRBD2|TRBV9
CASSVSGPYNEQFF
TGTGCCAGCAGCGTTAGCGGGCCCTACAATGAGCAGTTCTTC
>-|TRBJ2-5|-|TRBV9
CASSPGETQYF
TGTGCCAGCAGCCCGGGGGAGACCCAGTACTTC
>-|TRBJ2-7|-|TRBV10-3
CATPPHSSSYEQYF
TGTGCCACCCCCCCCCACAGTAGCTCCTACGAGCAGTACTTC
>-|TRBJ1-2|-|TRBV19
CASSINRANYGYTF
TGTGCCAGTAGTATAAACAGGGCAAACTATGGCTACACCTTC
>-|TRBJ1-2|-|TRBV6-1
CASSHNGQFEGYTF
TGTGCCAGCAGTCATAATGGACAGTTCGAAGGCTACACCTTC
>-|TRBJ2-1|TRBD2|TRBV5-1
CASSLAGLAGRFSSYNEQFF
TGCGCCAGCAGCTTGGCCGGACTAGCGGGACGCTTTAGCTCCTACAATGAGCAGTTCTTC
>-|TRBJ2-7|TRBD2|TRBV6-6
CASGLAGEQYF
TGTGCCAGTGGACTAGCAGGCGAGCAGTACTTC
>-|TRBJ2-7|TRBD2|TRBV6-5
CASSCSGGTGEQYF
TGTGCCAGCAGTTGCTCGGGAGGGACTGGCGAGCAGTACTTC
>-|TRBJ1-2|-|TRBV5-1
CASSLEGEGNYGYTF
TGCGCCAGCAGCTTGGAAGGGGAGGGGAACTATGGCTACACCTTC
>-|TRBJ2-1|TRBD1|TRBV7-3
CASSLTGTGPNEQFF
TGTGCCAGCAGCTTAACTGGGACAGGCCCGAATGAGCAGTTCTTC
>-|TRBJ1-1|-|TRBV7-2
CASSWGTNTEAFF
TGTGCCAGCAGCTGGGGAACGAACACTGAAGCTTTCTTT
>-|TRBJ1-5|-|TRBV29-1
CSVGSQPQHF
TGCAGCGTTGGAAGTCAGCCCCAGCATTTT